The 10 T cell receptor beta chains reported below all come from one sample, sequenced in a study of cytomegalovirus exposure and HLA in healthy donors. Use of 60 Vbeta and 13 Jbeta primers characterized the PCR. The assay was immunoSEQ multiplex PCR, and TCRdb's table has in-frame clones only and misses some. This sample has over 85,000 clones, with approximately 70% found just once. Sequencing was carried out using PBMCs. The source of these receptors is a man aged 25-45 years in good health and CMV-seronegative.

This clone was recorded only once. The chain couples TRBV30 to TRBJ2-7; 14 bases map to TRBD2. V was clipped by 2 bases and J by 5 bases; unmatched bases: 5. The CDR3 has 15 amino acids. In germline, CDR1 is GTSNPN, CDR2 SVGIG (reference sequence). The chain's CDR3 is CAWSLGLAGVHEQYF. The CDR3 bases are TGTGCCTGGAGTTTGGGACTAGCGGGAGTTCACGAGCAGTACTTC.

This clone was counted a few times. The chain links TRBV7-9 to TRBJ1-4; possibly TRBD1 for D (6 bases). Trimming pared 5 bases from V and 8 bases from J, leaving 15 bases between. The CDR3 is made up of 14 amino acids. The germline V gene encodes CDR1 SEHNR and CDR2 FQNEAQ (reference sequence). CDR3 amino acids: CASSLLGGGEKLFF. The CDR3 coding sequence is TGTGCCAGCAGCCTACTAGGGGGTGGGGAAAAACTGTTTTTT.

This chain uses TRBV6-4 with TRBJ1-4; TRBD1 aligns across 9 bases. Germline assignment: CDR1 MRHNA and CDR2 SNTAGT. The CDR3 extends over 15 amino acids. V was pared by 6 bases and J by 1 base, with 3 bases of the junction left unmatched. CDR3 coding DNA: TGTGCCAGCAGCCCGACAGGGGGAACTAATGAAAAACTGTTTTTT. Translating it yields CASSPTGGTNEKLFF.

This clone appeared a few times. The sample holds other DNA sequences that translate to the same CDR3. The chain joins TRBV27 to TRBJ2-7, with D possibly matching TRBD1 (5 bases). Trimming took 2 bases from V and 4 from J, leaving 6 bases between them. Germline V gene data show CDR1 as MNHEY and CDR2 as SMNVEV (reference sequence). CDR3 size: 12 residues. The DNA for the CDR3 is TGTGCCAGCAGTTTAAGGGGTTACGAGCAGTACTTC. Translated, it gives CASSLRGYEQYF.

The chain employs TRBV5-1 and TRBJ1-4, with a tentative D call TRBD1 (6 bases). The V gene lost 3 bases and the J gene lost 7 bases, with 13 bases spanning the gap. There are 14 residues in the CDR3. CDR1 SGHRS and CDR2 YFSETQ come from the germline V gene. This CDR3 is CASSSQGMSEKLFF. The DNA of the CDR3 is TGCGCCAGCAGCTCACAGGGTATGAGTGAAAAACTGTTTTTT.

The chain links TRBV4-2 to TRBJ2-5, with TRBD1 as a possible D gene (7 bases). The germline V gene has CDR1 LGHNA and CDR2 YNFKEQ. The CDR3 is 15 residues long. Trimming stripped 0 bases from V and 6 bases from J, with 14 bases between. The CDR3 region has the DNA TGTGCCAGCAGCCAAGATGACCAGGGGGGACAGACCCAGTACTTC. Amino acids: CASSQDDQGGQTQYF.

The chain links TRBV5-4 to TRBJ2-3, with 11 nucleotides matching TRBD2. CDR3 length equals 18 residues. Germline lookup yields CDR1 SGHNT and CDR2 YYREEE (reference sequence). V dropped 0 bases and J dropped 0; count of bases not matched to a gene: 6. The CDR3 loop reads CASSLGSGGATSTDTQYF. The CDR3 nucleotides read TGTGCCAGCAGCTTGGGTAGCGGGGGGGCCACTAGCACAGATACGCAGTATTTT.

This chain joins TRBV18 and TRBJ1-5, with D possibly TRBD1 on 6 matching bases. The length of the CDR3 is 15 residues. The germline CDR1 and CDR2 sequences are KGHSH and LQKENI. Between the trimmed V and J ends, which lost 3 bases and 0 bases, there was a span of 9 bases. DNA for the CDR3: TGTGCCAGCTCACCGGGACAATATAGCAATCAGCCCCAGCATTTT. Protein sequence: CASSPGQYSNQPQHF.

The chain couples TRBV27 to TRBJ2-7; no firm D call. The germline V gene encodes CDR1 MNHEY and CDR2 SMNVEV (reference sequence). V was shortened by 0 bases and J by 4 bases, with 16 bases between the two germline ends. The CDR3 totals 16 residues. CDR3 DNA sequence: TGTGCCAGCAGTTTATCGAGCCCTCCAAACCAATACGAGCAGTACTTC. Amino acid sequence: CASSLSSPPNQYEQYF.

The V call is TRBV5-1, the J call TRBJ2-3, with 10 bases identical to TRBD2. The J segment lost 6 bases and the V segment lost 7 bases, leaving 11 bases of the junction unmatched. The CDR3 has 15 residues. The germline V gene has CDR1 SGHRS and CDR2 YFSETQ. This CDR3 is CASSSSGGLGDTQYF. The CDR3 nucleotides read TGCGCCAGCTCCAGTAGCGGGGGGCTCGGCGATACGCAGTATTTT. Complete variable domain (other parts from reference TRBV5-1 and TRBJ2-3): KAGVTQTPRYLIKTRGQQVTLSCSPISGHRSVSWYQQTPGQGLQFLFEYFSETQRNKGNFPGRFSGRQFSNSRSEMNVSTLELGDSALYLCASSSSGGLGDTQYFGPGTRLTVL.